The following is a T cell receptor beta chain sequence with its context. This sample stems from a study of blood T cell repertoires in COVID-19. V shed 1 base and J 0 bases; nucleotides not matched to a gene: 9. Per germline, CDR1 SGHTA and CDR2 FQGNSA. This CDR3 contains 18 residues. Original analysis: Amplification from reference gene primers served as the basis for estimated nucleated cell counts. Sequenced by immunoSEQ multiplex PCR; TCRdb stores in-frame clones only, minus some. D and trimming were read from the DNA, whereas the V and J calls and clone size are those reported in that table. The sample carries 200,000 to 250,000 clones, under 85% recorded once. Followed over time, Seattle patients had been enrolled while infection was active.

Sequences were obtained from peripheral blood. This sequence joins TRBV7-2 and TRBJ1-5, with 7 bases aligning to TRBD1. The receptor's source is a woman between 25 and 40 years old with COVID-19, enrolled during active disease. The CDR3 DNA reads TGTGCCAGCAGCTTAGTGCCAGGGGGGAGATATAGCAATCAGCCCCAGCATTTT. This sequence encodes CASSLVPGGRYSNQPQHF.